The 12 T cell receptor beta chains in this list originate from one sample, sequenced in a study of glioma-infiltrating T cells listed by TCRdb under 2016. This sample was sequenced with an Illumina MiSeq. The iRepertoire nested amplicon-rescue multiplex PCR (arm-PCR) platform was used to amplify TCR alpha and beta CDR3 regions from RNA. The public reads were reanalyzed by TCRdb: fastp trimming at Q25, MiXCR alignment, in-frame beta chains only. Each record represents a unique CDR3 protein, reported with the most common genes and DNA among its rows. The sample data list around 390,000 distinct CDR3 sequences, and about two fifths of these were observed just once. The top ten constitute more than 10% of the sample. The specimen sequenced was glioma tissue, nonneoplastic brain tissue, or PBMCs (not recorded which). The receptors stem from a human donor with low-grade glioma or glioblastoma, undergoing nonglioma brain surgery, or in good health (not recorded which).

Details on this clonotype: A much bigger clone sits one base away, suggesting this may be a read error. The CDR3 region is CSATTERGPGNTIYF. For the CDR3, the DNA is TGCAGTGCAACTACGGAGAGGGGGCCTGGAAACACCATATATTTT. The chain combines TRBV20-1 with TRBJ1-3; 7 bases line up with TRBD1. In germline, CDR1 is DFQATT, CDR2 SNEGSKA (reference sequence). The CDR3 consists of 15 residues. Trimming at V came to 6 bases and at J to 2 bases, leaving 10 bases not matched to a gene.

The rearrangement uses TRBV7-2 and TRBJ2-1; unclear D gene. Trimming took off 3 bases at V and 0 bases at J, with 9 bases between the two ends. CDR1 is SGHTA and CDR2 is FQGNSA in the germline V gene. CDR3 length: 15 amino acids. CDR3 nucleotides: TGTGCCAGCAGCTTTTCCTGGGTCTCCTACAATGAGCAGTTCTTC. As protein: CASSFSWVSYNEQFF.

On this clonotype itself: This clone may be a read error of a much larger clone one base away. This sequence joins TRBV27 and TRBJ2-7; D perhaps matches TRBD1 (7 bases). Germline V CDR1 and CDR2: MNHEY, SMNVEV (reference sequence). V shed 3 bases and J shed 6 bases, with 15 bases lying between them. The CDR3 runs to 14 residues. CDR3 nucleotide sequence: TGTGCCAGCAGTTTGTCGGGGGCAGGGGGCGAGCAGTACTTC. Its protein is CASSLSGAGGEQYF.

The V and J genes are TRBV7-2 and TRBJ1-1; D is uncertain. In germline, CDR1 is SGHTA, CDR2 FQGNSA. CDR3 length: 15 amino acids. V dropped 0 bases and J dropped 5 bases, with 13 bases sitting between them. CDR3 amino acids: CASSLAVLGRTEAFF. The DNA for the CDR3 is TGTGCCAGCAGCTTAGCGGTCCTAGGGAGGACTGAAGCTTTCTTT.

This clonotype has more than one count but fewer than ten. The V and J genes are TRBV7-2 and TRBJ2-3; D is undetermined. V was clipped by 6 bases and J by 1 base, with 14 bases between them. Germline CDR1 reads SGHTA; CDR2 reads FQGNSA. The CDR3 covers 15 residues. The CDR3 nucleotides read TGTGCCAGCAGTCGCCAGACCGCACGCACAGATACGCAGTATTTT. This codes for CASSRQTARTDTQYF.

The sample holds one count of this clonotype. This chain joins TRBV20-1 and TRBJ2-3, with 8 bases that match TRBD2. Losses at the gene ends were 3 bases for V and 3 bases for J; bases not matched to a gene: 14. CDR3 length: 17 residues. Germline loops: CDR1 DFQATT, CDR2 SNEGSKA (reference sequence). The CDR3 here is CSASGLSRGRTTDTQYF. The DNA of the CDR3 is TGCAGTGCTAGTGGGCTTTCCCGCGGGAGGACGACAGATACGCAGTATTTT.

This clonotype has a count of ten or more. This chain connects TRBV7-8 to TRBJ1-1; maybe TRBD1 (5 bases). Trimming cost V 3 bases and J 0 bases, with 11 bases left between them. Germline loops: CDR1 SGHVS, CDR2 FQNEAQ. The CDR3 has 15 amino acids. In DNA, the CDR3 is TGTGCCAGCAGCTTCCCAAGGGGTCTGAACACTGAAGCTTTCTTT. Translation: CASSFPRGLNTEAFF.

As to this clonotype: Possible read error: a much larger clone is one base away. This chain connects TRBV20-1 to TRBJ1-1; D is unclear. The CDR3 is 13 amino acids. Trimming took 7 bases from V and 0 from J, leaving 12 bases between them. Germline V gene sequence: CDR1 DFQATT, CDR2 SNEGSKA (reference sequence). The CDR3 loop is CSVAANMNTEAFF. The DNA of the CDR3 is TGCAGTGTGGCGGCAAACATGAACACTGAAGCTTTCTTT.

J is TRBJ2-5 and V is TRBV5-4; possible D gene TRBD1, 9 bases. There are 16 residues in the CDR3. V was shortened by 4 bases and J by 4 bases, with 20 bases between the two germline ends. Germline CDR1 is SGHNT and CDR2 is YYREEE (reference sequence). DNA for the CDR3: TGTGCCAGCAGCCCGGGGGGGACAGGGTTGGCAGAGACCCAGTACTTC. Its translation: CASSPGGTGLAETQYF. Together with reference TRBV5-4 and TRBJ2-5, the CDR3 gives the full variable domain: ETGVTQSPTHLIKTRGQQVTLRCSSQSGHNTVSWYQQALGQGPQFIFQYYREEENGRGNFPPRFSGLQFPNYSSELNVNALELDDSALYLCASSPGGTGLAETQYFGPGTRLLVL.

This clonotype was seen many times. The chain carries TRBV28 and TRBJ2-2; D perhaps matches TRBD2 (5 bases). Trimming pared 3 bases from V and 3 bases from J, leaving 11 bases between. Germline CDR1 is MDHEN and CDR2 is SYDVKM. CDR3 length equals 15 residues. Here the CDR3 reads CASSFGSGDTGELFF. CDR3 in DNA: TGTGCCAGCAGTTTTGGGAGCGGTGACACCGGGGAGCTGTTTTTT. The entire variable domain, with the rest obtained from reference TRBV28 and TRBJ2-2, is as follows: DVKVTQSSRYLVKRTGEKVFLECVQDMDHENMFWYRQDPGLGLRLIYFSYDVKMKEKGDIPEGYSVSREKKERFSLILESASTNQTSMYLCASSFGSGDTGELFFGEGSRLTVL.

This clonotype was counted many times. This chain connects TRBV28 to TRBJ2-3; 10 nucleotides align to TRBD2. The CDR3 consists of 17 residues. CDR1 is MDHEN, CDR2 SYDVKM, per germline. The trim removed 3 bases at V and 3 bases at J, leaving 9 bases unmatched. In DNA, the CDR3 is TGTGCCAGCAGTTTCCTCCGACTAGCGGGCTCAACAGATACGCAGTATTTT. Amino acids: CASSFLRLAGSTDTQYF. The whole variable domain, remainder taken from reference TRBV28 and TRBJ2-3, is DVKVTQSSRYLVKRTGEKVFLECVQDMDHENMFWYRQDPGLGLRLIYFSYDVKMKEKGDIPEGYSVSREKKERFSLILESASTNQTSMYLCASSFLRLAGSTDTQYFGPGTRLTVL.

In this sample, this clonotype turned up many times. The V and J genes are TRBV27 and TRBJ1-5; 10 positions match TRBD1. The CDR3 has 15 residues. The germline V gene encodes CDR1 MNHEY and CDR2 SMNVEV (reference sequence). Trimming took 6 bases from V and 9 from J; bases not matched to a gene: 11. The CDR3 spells CASSRGGQGGRPQHF. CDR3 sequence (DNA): TGTGCCAGCAGCCGAGGTGGACAGGGGGGGAGGCCCCAGCATTTT.